A single sample gave rise to the 3 T cell receptor beta chains below, sequenced in a study of cytomegalovirus exposure and HLA in healthy donors. Libraries were prepared by immunoSEQ multiplex PCR; TCRdb keeps only in-frame clonotypes and omits some of them. The table has roughly 260,000 clones, 87% seen once. The sample consisted of PBMCs. The receptors derive from a man between 18 and 29 years old in good health and CMV-seronegative.

J is TRBJ2-5 and V is TRBV27; possibly TRBD2 for D (7 bases). Trimming removed 5 bases at V and 5 bases at J, with 18 bases between. This CDR3 contains 15 residues. Germline V gives CDR1 MNHEY, CDR2 SMNVEV (reference sequence). The CDR3: CASSGGGGQWETQYF. CDR3 DNA: TGTGCCAGCAGTGGGGGAGGGGGGCAATGGGAGACCCAGTACTTC.

V usage is TRBV27 and J usage is TRBJ2-1, with 9 bases aligning to TRBD2. The CDR3 extends over 13 amino acids. V gave up 2 bases and J gave up 11 bases; unmatched junction bases: 4. Looked up from germline, CDR1 is MNHEY and CDR2 is SMNVEV (reference sequence). CDR3 in amino acids: CASSLKASGKQFF. CDR3 sequence (DNA): TGTGCCAGCAGTTTAAAGGCTAGCGGGAAGCAGTTCTTC.

The chain links TRBV27 to TRBJ2-4; D perhaps matches TRBD2 (6 bases). This CDR3 has 15 residues. V lost 6 bases and J 0 bases, leaving 12 bases between the germline ends. Germline loops: CDR1 MNHEY, CDR2 SMNVEV (reference sequence). CDR3 loop: CASSRAGLAKNIQYF. DNA of the CDR3: TGTGCCAGCAGCAGGGCGGGACTAGCCAAAAACATTCAGTACTTC.